This T cell receptor (beta chain) was sequenced in a study of beta chain features in type 1 diabetes. The investigators reverse transcribed all of the isolated RNA, so they sequenced expressed TCRB transcripts. Profiled with immunoSEQ multiplex PCR; TCRdb holds only in-frame clones, not every one. The sample contains about 210,000 clones, approximately 10% of which appear only once. This CDR3 contains 13 residues. V gave up 3 bases and J gave up 4 bases, with 10 bases separating them. Germline CDR1 and CDR2: SGHTA and FQGNSA. This sequence originates from a man between 18 and 35 years old in good health. The chain combines TRBV7-2 with TRBJ2-7, with D possibly being TRBD1 (6 bases). The sequenced sample was central memory CD4+ T cells from blood. The CDR3, as DNA: TGTGCCAGCAGCTTTAGACAGGCGTACGAGCAGTACTTC. Translation: CASSFRQAYEQYF. Full variable domain (rest looked up from reference TRBV7-2 and TRBJ2-7): GAGVSQSPSNKVTEKGKDVELRCDPISGHTALYWYRQSLGQGLEFLIYFQGNSAPDKSGLPSDRFSAERTGGSVSTLTIQRTQQEDSAVYLCASSFRQAYEQYFGPGTRLTVT.